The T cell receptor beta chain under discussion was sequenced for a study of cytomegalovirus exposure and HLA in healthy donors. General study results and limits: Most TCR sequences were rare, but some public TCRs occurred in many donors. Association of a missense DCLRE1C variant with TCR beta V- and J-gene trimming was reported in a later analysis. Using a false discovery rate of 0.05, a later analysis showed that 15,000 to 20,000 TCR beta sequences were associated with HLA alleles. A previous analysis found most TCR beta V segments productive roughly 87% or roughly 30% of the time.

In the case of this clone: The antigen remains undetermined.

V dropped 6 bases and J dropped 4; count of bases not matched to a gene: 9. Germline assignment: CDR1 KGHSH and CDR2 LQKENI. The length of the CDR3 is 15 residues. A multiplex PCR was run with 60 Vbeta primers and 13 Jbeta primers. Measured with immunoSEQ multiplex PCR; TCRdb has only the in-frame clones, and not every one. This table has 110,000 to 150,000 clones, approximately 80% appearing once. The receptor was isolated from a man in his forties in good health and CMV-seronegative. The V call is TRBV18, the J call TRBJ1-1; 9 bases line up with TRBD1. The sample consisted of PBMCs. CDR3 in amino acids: CASSQIPGQGTEAFF. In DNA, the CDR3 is TGTGCCAGCTCGCAGATACCGGGACAGGGCACTGAAGCTTTCTTT.